This T cell receptor beta chain was obtained from a study of cytomegalovirus exposure and HLA in healthy donors. Study-wide findings and caveats: Roughly even sequencing depth across donors was the assumption behind the presence/absence analyses. V- and J-gene trimming of TCR beta was linked (in a later analysis) to a missense DCLRE1C variant. In vitro work confirmed that a few CMV-associated chains recognize CMV antigens.

With V trimmed by 4 bases and J by 7 bases, 3 bases remained unmatched. Germline-derived CDR1 and CDR2 are MNHEY and SMNVEV (reference sequence). The CDR3 has 13 amino acids. Amplification used 60 Vbeta primers and 13 Jbeta primers. This table comes from immunoSEQ multiplex PCR, and its TCRdb copy is limited to in-frame clones, with some not included. The table includes fewer than 150,000 clones, 77% detected once. A note on this clone: Its antigen remains unknown.

The chain is built from TRBV27 and TRBJ1-4; 7 bases line up with TRBD1. Sequencing was done on a sample of PBMCs. The receptor comes from a human donor in good health. CDR3 DNA: TGTGCCAGCAGTTCCTACAGGGGTGAAAAACTGTTTTTT. It encodes CASSSYRGEKLFF.